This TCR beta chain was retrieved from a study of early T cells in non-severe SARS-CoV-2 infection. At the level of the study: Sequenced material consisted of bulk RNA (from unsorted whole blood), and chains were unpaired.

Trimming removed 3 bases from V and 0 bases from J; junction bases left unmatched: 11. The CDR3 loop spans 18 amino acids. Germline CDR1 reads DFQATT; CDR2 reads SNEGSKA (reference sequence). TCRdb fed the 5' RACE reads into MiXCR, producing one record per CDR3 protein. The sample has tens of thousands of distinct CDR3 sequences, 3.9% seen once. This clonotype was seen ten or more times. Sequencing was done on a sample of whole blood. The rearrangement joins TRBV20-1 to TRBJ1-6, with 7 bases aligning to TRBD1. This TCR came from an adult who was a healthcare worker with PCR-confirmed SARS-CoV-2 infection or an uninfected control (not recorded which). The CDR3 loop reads CSARDDRVGASYNSPLHF. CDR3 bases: TGCAGTGCTAGGGATGACAGGGTGGGGGCCTCCTATAATTCACCCCTCCACTTT.